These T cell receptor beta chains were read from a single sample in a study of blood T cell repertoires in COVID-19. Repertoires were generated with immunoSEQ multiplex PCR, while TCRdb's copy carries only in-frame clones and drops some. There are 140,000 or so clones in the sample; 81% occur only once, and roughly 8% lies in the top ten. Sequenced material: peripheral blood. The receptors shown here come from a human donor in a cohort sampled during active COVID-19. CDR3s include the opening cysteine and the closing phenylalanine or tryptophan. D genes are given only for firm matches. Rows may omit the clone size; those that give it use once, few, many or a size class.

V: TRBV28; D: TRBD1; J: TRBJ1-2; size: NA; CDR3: CASSFLRGRDGYTF; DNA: TGTGCCAGCAGTTTCCTCAGGGGGCGAGACGGCTACACCTTC
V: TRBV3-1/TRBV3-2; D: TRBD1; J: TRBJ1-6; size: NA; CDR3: CASSRDRGGAGLHF; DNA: TGTGCCAGCAGTCGGGACAGGGGGGGAGCGGGCCTCCACTTT
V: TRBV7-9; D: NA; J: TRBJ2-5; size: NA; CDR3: CASSLGGGKETQYF; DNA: TGTGCCAGCAGCTTAGGGGGCGGTAAAGAGACCCAGTACTTC
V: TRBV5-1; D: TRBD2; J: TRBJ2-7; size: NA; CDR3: CASSLNQRESSEQYF; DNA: TGCGCCAGCAGCTTGAACCAGCGGGAGTCGAGCGAGCAGTACTTC
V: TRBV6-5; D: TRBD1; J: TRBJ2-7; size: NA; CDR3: CASSPRGSLYEQYF; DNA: TGTGCCAGCAGTCCCAGGGGGTCTCTTTACGAGCAGTACTTC
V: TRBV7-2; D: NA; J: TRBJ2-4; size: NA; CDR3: CASSLAYGNKNIQYF; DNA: TGTGCCAGCAGCTTAGCGTACGGGAACAAGAACATTCAGTACTTC
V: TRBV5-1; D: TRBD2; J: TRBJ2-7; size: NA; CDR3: CASSSTGTSAYEQYF; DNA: TGCGCCAGCAGCTCAACCGGGACTAGCGCCTACGAGCAGTACTTC
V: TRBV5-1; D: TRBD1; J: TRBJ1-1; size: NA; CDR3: CASSIQTGLVTEAFF; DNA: TGCGCCAGCAGCATCCAGACAGGGTTGGTCACTGAAGCTTTCTTT
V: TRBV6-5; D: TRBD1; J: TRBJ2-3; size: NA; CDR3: CASSYSYRDRALEYF; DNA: TGTGCCAGCAGTTACTCCTACCGGGACAGGGCATTAGAGTATTTT
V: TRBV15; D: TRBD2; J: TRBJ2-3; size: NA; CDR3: CATSWGGGGSTDTQYF; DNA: TGTGCCACCAGCTGGGGCGGGGGGGGAAGCACAGATACGCAGTATTTT
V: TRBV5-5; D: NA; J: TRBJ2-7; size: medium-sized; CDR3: CASSLLTGFSYEQYF; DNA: TGTGCCAGCAGCTTGCTTACAGGATTCTCCTACGAGCAGTACTTC
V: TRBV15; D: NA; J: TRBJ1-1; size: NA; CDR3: CATSRGKTGNTEAFF; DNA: TGTGCCACCAGCAGAGGCAAGACAGGGAACACTGAAGCTTTCTTT
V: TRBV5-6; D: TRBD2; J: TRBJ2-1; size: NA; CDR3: CASSLSLAGPTNEQFF; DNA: TGTGCCAGCAGCTTGTCGCTAGCGGGGCCGACCAATGAGCAGTTCTTC
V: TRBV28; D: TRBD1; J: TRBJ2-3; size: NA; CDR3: CASLGRTGKVISAQYF; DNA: TGTGCCAGCCTAGGAAGGACAGGGAAGGTGATATCTGCGCAGTATTTT
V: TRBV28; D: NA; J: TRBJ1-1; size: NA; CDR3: CASTSTSRGGRNTEAFF; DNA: TGTGCCAGCACCTCTACTTCTAGGGGGGGAAGGAACACTGAAGCTTTCTTT
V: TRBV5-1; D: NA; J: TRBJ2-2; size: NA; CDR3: CASRLSGNTGELFF; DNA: TGCGCCAGCAGACTAAGCGGAAACACCGGGGAGCTGTTTTTT
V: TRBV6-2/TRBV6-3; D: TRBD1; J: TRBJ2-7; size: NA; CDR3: CASSQRGGAIYEQYF; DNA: TGTGCCAGCAGCCAACGAGGGGGCGCGATTTACGAGCAGTACTTC
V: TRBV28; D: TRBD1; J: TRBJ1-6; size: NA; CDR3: CASSLAGGNSPLHF; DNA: TGTGCCAGCAGTTTGGCAGGGGGTAATTCACCCCTCCACTTT
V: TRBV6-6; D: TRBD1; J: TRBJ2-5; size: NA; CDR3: CASSSPGQGSQTQYF; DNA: TGTGCCAGCAGTTCTCCGGGACAGGGCTCTCAGACCCAGTACTTC
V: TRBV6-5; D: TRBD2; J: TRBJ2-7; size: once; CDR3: CASSRGGGFEQYF; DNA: TGTGCCAGCAGTCGCGGGGGGGGTTTCGAGCAGTACTTC